Only a few counts were recorded for the clone carrying this T cell receptor beta chain. Its antigen remains unidentified. The entry originates in a study of cytomegalovirus exposure and HLA in healthy donors. Study-wide findings and caveats: Presence/absence comparisons presumed near-even sequencing depth among donors.

Deletions cut 3 bases from V and 3 bases from J, with 11 bases between. Germline-derived CDR1 and CDR2 are KGHSH and LQKENI. The CDR3 consists of 14 residues. It was with 60 Vbeta and 13 Jbeta primers that the PCR ran. Using immunoSEQ multiplex PCR, the repertoire was profiled, and TCRdb retains in-frame clones only, with some absent. The profile shows 65,000 or so clones, 62% of them singletons. The sequencing input was PBMCs. The origin of this receptor is a man younger than 40 in good health and CMV-seronegative. This chain links TRBV18 with TRBJ1-2; D call uncertain. In DNA form, the CDR3 reads TGTGCCAGCTCACCGAGCGGGTTGGACTATGGCTACACCTTC. Translation: CASSPSGLDYGYTF.